The entry below gives a single TCR beta chain sequence along with its context. The antigen this receptor binds is unknown. No base quality values were provided; no much bigger clone lies one nucleotide off. TCRbeta CDR3 regions were amplified from genomic DNA by means of the immunoSEQ Assay, a bias-controlled multiplex PCR. Per the source publication's procedure: The number of nucleated cells in each sample was estimated by amplification of reference gene primers within the assay. Sequence reads were collapsed and filtered to measure the absolute abundance of every unique TCRbeta CDR3 rearrangement. For each sample, productive Simpson clonality was calculated as the square root of Simpson's diversity index over productive rearrangements. Sourced from immuneACCESS, this table was stored by TCRdb with only in-frame sequences that have V and J called. A share of the clones is absent; for the studies checked, an unresolved V gene accounts for under half, and the remainder has no known explanation. The V and J calls and the clone size are those of that table, but D and trimming were determined from the DNA. For this sample there are about 480,000 clones; roughly 90% appear just once. Jointly, the top ten make up about 1.7% of the sample.

This entry is derived from a study of blood T cell repertoires in COVID-19 (TCRdb year 2020). General notes on the study: Samples from collaborators originated in the United States, Italy and Spain and spanned both the acute and convalescent phases of COVID-19. The material from the prospective study consisted of cDNA or gDNA derived from T cells, B-cell-depleted T cells, or PBMCs. Deeply sampled blood TCRbeta repertoires from subjects exposed to, actively infected with, or recovered from COVID-19 were included in the dataset. Samples were obtained from the ongoing ImmuneRACE study (first 160 participants) and from some 1,300 subjects provided by 6 global collaborators. Where available, HLA class I and class II types were obtained from metadata supplied by the sample provider rather than from assay-based typing. Sample metadata almost always included a de-identified subject ID, COVID-19 status, age in years and sex. The repertoires were made available in a free public database intended to serve as a resource for research on the immune response to SARS-CoV-2. Results and caveats for the whole study, not just this receptor: Clinical and demographic metadata were provided uncurated, with the amount varying by source and participant.

Participants in the prospective study were enrolled through a virtual design, were aged about 18 to 89 years, and lived in approximately 25 United States geographic areas. To assign participants to cohorts, the prospective study relied on clinical history that participants themselves reported in a screening survey and a study questionnaire. Recovered participants in ImmuneRACE Cohort 3 were defined as having two consecutive negative NP/OP PCR tests, clearance from a healthcare professional, or resolution of symptoms. In the prospective study, mobile phlebotomists collected whole blood, serum and a nasopharyngeal or oropharyngeal swab from each participant. Participants in the prospective study had the option to provide additional blood draws and questionnaires over a roughly 2-month period. Prospective study blood samples were shipped either frozen or at room temperature before DNA extraction.

V lost 5 bases and J lost 9 bases, and the count of bases not matched to a germline gene is 15. CDR1 SEHNR and CDR2 FQNEAQ are derived from the germline V gene (reference sequence). From cysteine to phenylalanine, the CDR3 is 16 amino acids long. Of all the DNA, just the CDR3 is kept, 48 bases in frame from base 1. The sequence came from a woman between 35 and 50 years old who had recovered from COVID-19. Sequences were obtained from PBMCs or T cells enriched from blood (not recorded which). The chain is encoded by TRBV7-9 joined to TRBJ2-1; TRBD2 agrees with 8 junctional bases. The CDR3 loop reads CASSPPGSGRLSEQFF. Read as DNA, the sequence is TGTGCCAGCAGCCCACCGGGCAGCGGGAGACTGTCTGAGCAGTTCTTC.